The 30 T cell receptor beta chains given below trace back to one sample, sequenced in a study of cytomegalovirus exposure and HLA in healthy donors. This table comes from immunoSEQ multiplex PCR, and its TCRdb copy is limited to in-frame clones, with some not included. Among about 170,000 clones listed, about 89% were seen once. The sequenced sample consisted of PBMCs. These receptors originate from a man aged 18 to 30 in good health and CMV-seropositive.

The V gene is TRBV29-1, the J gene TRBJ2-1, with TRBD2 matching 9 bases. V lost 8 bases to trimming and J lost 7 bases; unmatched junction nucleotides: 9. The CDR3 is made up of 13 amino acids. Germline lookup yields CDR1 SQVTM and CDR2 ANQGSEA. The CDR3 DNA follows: TGCAGCCCGTCGGCGGGGGGGAGGAATGAGCAGTTCTTC. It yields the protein CSPSAGGRNEQFF.

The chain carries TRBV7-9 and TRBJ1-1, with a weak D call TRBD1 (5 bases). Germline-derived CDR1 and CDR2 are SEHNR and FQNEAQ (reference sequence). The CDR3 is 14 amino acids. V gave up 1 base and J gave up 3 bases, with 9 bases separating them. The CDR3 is CASSLGVGDTEAFF. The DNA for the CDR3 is TGTGCCAGCAGCTTAGGTGTAGGGGACACTGAAGCTTTCTTT.

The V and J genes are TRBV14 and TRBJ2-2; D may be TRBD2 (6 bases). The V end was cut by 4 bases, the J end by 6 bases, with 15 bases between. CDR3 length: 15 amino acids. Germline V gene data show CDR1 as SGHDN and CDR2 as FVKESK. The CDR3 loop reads CASSPNPTSPGELFF. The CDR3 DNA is TGTGCCAGCAGCCCCAACCCGACTAGTCCCGGGGAGCTGTTTTTT.

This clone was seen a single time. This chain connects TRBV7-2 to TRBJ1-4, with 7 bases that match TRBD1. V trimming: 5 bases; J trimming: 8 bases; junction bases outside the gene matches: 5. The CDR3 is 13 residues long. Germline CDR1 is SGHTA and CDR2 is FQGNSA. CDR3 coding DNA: TGTGCCAGCAGCCCGCAGACAGGGGAAAAACTGTTTTTT. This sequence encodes CASSPQTGEKLFF.

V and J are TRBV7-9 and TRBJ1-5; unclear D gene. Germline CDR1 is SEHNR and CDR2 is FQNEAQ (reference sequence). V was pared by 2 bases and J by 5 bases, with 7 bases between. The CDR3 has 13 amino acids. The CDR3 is CASSLSGDQPQHF. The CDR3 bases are TGTGCCAGCAGCTTAAGCGGGGATCAGCCCCAGCATTTT.

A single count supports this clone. The CDR3 protein is CASSQDQGDNSPLHF. The CDR3 region has the DNA TGCGCCAGCAGCCAAGATCAGGGTGACAATTCACCCCTCCACTTT. The chain uses TRBV4-3 and TRBJ1-6, with D tentatively TRBD1 (5 bases). This CDR3 is built from 15 residues. V lost 0 bases, J lost 7 bases, and 10 bases lay in between. Germline lookup yields CDR1 LGHNA and CDR2 YSLEER.

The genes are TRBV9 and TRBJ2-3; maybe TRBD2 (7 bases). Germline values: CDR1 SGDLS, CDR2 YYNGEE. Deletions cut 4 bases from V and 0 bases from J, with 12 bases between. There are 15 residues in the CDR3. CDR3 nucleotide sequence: TGTGCCAGCAGCCAAAGCGGGACAAGCACAGATACGCAGTATTTT. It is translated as CASSQSGTSTDTQYF.

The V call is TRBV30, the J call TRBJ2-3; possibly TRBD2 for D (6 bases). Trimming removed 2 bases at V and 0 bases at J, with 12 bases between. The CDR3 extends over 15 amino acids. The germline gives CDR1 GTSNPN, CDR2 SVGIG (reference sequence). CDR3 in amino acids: CAWSISGASTDTQYF. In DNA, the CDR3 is TGTGCCTGGAGTATTAGCGGCGCTAGCACAGATACGCAGTATTTT.

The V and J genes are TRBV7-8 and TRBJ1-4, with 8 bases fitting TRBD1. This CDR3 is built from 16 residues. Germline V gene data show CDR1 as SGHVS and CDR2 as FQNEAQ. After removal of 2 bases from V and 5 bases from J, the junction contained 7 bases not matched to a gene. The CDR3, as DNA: TGTGCCAGCAGCTTATTGTTGGGACAGGAAAATGAAAAACTGTTTTTT. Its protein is CASSLLLGQENEKLFF.

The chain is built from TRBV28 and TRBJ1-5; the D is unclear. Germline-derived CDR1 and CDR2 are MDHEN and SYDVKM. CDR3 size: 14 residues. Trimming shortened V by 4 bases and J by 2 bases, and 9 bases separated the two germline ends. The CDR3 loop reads CASSSMVGNQPQHF. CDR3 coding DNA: TGTGCCAGCAGTTCTATGGTCGGCAATCAGCCCCAGCATTTT.

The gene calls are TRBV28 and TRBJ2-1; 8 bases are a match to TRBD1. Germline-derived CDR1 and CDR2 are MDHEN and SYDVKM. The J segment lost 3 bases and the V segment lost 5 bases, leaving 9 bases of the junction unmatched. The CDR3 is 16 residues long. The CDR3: CASSQGAVSSYNEQFF. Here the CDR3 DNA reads TGTGCCAGCAGTCAGGGGGCTGTGAGCAGCTACAATGAGCAGTTCTTC.

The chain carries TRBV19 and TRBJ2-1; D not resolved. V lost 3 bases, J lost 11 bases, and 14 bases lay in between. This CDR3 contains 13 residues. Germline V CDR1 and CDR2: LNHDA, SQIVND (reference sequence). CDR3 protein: CASSIPQYRKQFF. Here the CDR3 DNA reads TGTGCCAGTAGTATCCCGCAGTACAGAAAGCAGTTCTTC. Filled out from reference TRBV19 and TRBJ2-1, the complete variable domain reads DGGITQSPKYLFRKEGQNVTLSCEQNLNHDAMYWYRQDPGQGLRLIYYSQIVNDFQKGDIAEGYSVSREKKESFPLTVTSAQKNPTAFYLCASSIPQYRKQFFGPGTRLTVL.

The CDR3 protein is CASSLKAASSYEQYF. The CDR3 DNA sequence: TGTGCCAGCAGCTTAAAGGCGGCTAGCTCCTACGAGCAGTACTTC. The V and J genes are TRBV7-2 and TRBJ2-7; D unresolved. The CDR3 sequence is 15 residues long. V lost 2 bases and J 0 bases, leaving 11 bases between the germline ends. Germline CDR1 reads SGHTA; CDR2 reads FQGNSA. Full variable domain (outside the CDR3, taken from reference TRBV7-2 and TRBJ2-7): GAGVSQSPSNKVTEKGKDVELRCDPISGHTALYWYRQSLGQGLEFLIYFQGNSAPDKSGLPSDRFSAERTGGSVSTLTIQRTQQEDSAVYLCASSLKAASSYEQYFGPGTRLTVT.

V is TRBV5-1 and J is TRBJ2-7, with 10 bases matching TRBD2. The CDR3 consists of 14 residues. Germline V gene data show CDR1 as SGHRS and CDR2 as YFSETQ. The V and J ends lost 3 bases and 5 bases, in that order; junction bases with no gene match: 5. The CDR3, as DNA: TGCGCCAGCAGCTCTGGGACTAGCGTGGACGAGCAGTACTTC. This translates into CASSSGTSVDEQYF. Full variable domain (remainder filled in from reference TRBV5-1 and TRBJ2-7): KAGVTQTPRYLIKTRGQQVTLSCSPISGHRSVSWYQQTPGQGLQFLFEYFSETQRNKGNFPGRFSGRQFSNSRSEMNVSTLELGDSALYLCASSSGTSVDEQYFGPGTRLTVT.

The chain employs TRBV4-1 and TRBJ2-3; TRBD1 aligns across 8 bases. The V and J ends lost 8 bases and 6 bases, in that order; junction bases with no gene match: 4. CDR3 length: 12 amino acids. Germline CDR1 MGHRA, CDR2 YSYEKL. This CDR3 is CASGTGGDTQYF. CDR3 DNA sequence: TGCGCCAGCGGCACAGGGGGGGATACGCAGTATTTT.

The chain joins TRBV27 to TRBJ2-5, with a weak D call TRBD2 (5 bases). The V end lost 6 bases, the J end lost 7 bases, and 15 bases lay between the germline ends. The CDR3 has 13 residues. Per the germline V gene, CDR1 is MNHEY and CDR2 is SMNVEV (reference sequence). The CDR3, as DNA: TGTGCCAGCAGGAGGAGCGGCGTGGGGACCCAGTACTTC. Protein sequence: CASRRSGVGTQYF.

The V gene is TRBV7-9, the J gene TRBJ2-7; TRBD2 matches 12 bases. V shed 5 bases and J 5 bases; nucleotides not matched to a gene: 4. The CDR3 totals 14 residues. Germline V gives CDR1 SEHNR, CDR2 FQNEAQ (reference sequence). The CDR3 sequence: CASSPRLAGDEQYF. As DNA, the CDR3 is TGTGCCAGCAGCCCTCGACTAGCGGGAGACGAGCAGTACTTC.

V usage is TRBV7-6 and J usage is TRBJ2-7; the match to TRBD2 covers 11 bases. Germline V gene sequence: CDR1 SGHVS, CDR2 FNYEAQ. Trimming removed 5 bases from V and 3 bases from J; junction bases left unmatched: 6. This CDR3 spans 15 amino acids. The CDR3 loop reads CASSPGTSGIYEQYF. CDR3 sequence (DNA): TGTGCCAGCAGCCCAGGGACTAGCGGTATCTACGAGCAGTACTTC.

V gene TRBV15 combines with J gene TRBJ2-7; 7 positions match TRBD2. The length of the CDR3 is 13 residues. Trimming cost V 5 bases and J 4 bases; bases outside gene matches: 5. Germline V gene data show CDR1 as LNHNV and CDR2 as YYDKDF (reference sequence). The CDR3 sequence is CATSVTSPYEQYF. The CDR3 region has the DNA TGTGCCACCAGCGTGACTAGCCCTTACGAGCAGTACTTC. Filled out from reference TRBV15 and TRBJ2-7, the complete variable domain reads DAMVIQNPRYQVTQFGKPVTLSCSQTLNHNVMYWYQQKSSQAPKLLFHYYDKDFNNEADTPDNFQSRRPNTSFCFLDIRSPGLGDTAMYLCATSVTSPYEQYFGPGTRLTVT.

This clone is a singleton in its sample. The CDR3: CASSYGASGYNEQFF. DNA of the CDR3: TGTGCCAGCAGTTACGGGGCTAGCGGCTACAATGAGCAGTTCTTC. The chain is built from TRBV6-5 and TRBJ2-1; 7 bases align to TRBD2. Germline V gives CDR1 MNHEY, CDR2 SVGAGI. Trimming at V came to 2 bases and at J to 3 bases, leaving 4 bases not matched to a gene. This CDR3 comprises 15 residues.

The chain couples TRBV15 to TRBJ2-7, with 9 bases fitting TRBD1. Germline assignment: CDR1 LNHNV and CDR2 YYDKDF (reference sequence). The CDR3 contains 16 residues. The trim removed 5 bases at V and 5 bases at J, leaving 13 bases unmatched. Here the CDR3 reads CATSPSVGQGGDEQYF. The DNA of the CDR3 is TGTGCCACCAGCCCCTCGGTGGGACAGGGAGGCGACGAGCAGTACTTC.

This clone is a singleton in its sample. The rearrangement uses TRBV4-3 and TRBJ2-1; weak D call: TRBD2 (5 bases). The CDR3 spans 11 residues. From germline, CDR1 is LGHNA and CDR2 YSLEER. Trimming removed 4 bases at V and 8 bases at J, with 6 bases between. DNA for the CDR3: TGCGCCAGCAGCCTGAGGGATGAGCAGTTCTTC. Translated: CASSLRDEQFF.

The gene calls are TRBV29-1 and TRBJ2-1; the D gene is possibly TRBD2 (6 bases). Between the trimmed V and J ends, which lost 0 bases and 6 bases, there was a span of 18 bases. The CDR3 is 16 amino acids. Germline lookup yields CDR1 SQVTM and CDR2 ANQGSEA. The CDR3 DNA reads TGCAGCGTTGAAGATGTCAGCGGGTCGACAATCAATGAGCAGTTCTTC. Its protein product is CSVEDVSGSTINEQFF.

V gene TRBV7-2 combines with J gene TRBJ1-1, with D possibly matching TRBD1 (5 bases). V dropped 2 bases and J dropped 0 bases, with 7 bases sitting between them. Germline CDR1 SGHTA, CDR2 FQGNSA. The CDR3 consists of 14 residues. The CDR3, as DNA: TGTGCCAGCAGCTTAAGGGGTATGAACACTGAAGCTTTCTTT. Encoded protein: CASSLRGMNTEAFF.

CDR3 region: CASSWGTSGPTDTQYF. For the CDR3, the DNA is TGTGCCAGCAGCTGGGGGACTAGCGGACCCACAGATACGCAGTATTTT. The chain combines TRBV5-8 with TRBJ2-3; 11 bases align to TRBD2. The V segment lost 3 bases and the J segment 2 bases; nucleotides outside the gene matches: 5. Germline V lookup: CDR1 SGHTS, CDR2 YDEGEE. CDR3 length equals 16 residues.

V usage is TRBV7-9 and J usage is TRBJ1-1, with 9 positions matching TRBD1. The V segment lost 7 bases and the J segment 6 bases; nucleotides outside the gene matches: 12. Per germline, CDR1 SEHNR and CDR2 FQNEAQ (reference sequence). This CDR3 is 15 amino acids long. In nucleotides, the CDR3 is TGTGCCAGCACCTCCGGGACAGGGAGTAGGGCTGAAGCTTTCTTT. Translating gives CASTSGTGSRAEAFF.

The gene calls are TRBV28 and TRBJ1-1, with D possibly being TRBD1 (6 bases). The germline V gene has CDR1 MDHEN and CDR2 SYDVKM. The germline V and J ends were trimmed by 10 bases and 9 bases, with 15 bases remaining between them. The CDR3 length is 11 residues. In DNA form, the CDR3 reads TGTGCCACCGCACAGGGCACAAAAGCTTTCTTT. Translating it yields CATAQGTKAFF.

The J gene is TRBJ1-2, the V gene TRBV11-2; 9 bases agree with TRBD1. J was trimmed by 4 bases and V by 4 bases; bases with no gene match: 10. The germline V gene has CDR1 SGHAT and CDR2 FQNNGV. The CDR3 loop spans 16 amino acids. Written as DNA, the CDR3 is TGTGCCAGCAGCTCAAGCAATTACAGGGGGCTCTATGGCTACACCTTC. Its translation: CASSSSNYRGLYGYTF.

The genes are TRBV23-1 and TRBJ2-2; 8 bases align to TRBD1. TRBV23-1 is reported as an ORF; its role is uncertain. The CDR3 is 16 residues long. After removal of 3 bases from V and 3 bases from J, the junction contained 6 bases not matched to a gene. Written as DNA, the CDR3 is TGCGCCAGCAGTCATAAGACAGGGGCAGACACCGGGGAGCTGTTTTTT. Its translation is CASSHKTGADTGELFF.

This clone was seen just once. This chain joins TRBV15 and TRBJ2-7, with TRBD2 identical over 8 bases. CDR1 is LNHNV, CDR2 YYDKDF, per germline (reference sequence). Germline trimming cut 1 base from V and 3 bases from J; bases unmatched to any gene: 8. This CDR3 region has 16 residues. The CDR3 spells CATSRGGRQDRYEQYF. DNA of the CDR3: TGTGCCACCAGCAGAGGCGGGAGGCAGGACCGCTACGAGCAGTACTTC.